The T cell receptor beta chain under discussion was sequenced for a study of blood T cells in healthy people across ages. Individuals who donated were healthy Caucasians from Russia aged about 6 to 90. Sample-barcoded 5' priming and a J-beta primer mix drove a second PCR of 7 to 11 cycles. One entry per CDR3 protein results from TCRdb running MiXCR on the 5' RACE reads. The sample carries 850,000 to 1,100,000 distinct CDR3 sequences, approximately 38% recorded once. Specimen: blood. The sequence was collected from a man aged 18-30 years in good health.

CDR3 bases: TGTGCCAGCAGTTTTAACGGGTTTTCCTCCTACAATGAGCAGTACTTC. It specifies CASSFNGFSSYNEQYF. The J gene is TRBJ2-1, the V gene TRBV12-3 or TRBV12-4; no clear D. The better agreement between TRBJ2-7 and the DNA end casts doubt on the J call. The CDR3 consists of 16 residues.